Listed below are T cell receptor beta chains from one sample, sequenced in a study of T cell changes during pregnancy in multiple sclerosis. This table comes from immunoSEQ multiplex PCR, and its TCRdb copy is limited to in-frame clones, with some not included. The profile shows 40,000 to 45,000 clones, 80% to 95% of them singletons. The sequences come from CD4+ T cells from peripheral blood mononuclear cells, collected before pregnancy. The receptors were gathered from a female donor with multiple sclerosis, enrolled in a pregnancy study. CDR3s include the opening cysteine and the closing phenylalanine or tryptophan. Fields, in order: CDR3 length, clone size, V gene, J gene, D gene, CDR3 DNA, CDR3 protein. A D gene is named only where the DNA matches it firmly. A row's size may be missing; if present it is once, few, many or a size class.

length: 15
size: .
V: TRBV7-3
J: TRBJ1-4
D: .
DNA: TGTGCCAGCAGCTTAACAGGCGGGGGTAATGAAAAACTGTTTTTT
CDR3: CASSLTGGGNEKLFF

length: 16
size: .
V: TRBV27
J: TRBJ2-7
D: TRBD1
DNA: TGTGCCAGCAGTCCGGACCAGGGGGTCCCTATCTACGAGCAGTACTTC
CDR3: CASSPDQGVPIYEQYF

length: 14
size: .
V: TRBV6-4
J: TRBJ2-3
D: .
DNA: TGTGCCAGCAGTGACTCGCTGGAGTCGGCTACGCAGTATTTT
CDR3: CASSDSLESATQYF

length: 14
size: .
V: TRBV5-1
J: TRBJ1-2
D: TRBD1
DNA: TGCGCCAGCACCCAGACAGGGGGAAACTATGGCTACACCTTC
CDR3: CASTQTGGNYGYTF

length: 15
size: .
V: TRBV27
J: TRBJ1-1
D: TRBD1
DNA: TGTGCCAGCAGTGCGACAGGGGATAATAGTTCTGAAGCTTTCTTT
CDR3: CASSATGDNSSEAFF

length: 16
size: .
V: TRBV28
J: TRBJ2-3
D: TRBD2
DNA: TGTGCCAGCAGTTTTAGGCTAGCGGGGATCACAGATACGCAGTATTTT
CDR3: CASSFRLAGITDTQYF

length: 15
size: .
V: TRBV10-3
J: TRBJ2-3
D: TRBD2
DNA: TGTGCCATCAGTCGGACTAGCGGGGGTTTTGATACGCAGTATTTT
CDR3: CAISRTSGGFDTQYF

length: 14
size: once
V: TRBV29-1
J: TRBJ1-2
D: TRBD1
DNA: TGCAGCGTTGAGACGGGGACAGGGTGGTTTGGCTACACCTTC
CDR3: CSVETGTGWFGYTF

length: 16
size: once
V: TRBV6-1
J: TRBJ1-2
D: .
DNA: TGTGCCAGCAGTGAAGCGTCCCAGGGAGGTGGCTATGGCTACACCTTC
CDR3: CASSEASQGGGYGYTF

length: 11
size: .
V: TRBV19
J: TRBJ1-1
D: .
DNA: TGTGCCAGTAGCCGGACAGCTGAAGCTTTCTTT
CDR3: CASSRTAEAFF

length: 14
size: .
V: TRBV27
J: TRBJ1-6
D: .
DNA: TGTGCCAGCAGCCATCGGGACACCTCTTCACCCCTCCACTTT
CDR3: CASSHRDTSSPLHF

length: 16
size: .
V: TRBV5-5
J: TRBJ1-1
D: .
DNA: TGTGCCAGCAGCTTGGTGTCCCGGGGAGGGTACACTGAAGCTTTCTTT
CDR3: CASSLVSRGGYTEAFF

length: 19
size: .
V: TRBV19
J: TRBJ2-2
D: .
DNA: TGTGCCAGTAGTATCCACTTCCGGGGACCCCAGGGGAAACACCGGGGAGCTGTTTTT
CDR3: CASSIHFRGPQGKHRGAVF

length: 14
size: .
V: TRBV5-1
J: TRBJ2-7
D: .
DNA: TGCGCCAGCAGCTTGGATAGGGGCTCCTACGAGCAGTACTTC
CDR3: CASSLDRGSYEQYF

length: 14
size: .
V: TRBV19
J: TRBJ2-1
D: TRBD2
DNA: TGTGCCAGTAGTATAGGGGGGGGAGCTCTAGAGCAGTTCTTC
CDR3: CASSIGGGALEQFF

length: 13
size: few
V: TRBV19
J: TRBJ1-1
D: .
DNA: TGTGCCAGTAGTATTGAGATGAACACTGAAGCTTTCTTT
CDR3: CASSIEMNTEAFF

length: 14
size: .
V: TRBV2
J: TRBJ2-3
D: .
DNA: TGTGCCAGCAGAGGACTGGCGAACACAGATACGCAGTATTTT
CDR3: CASRGLANTDTQYF

length: 14
size: once
V: TRBV2
J: TRBJ2-1
D: .
DNA: TGTGCCAGCAGTGGACTACAAGGACACAATGAGCAGTTCTTC
CDR3: CASSGLQGHNEQFF

length: 15
size: .
V: TRBV5-1
J: TRBJ2-5
D: .
DNA: TGCGCCAGCAGCTCGCGGGGTGGGAGCCAAGAGACCCAGTACTTC
CDR3: CASSSRGGSQETQYF

length: 15
size: once
V: TRBV27
J: TRBJ2-1
D: TRBD2
DNA: TGTGCCAGCAGTGGTGGACTAGTAAGCTACAATGAGCAGTTCTTC
CDR3: CASSGGLVSYNEQFF

length: 12
size: .
V: TRBV2
J: TRBJ1-5
D: .
DNA: TGTGCCAGCACCCGAGGCAATCAGCCCCAGCATTTT
CDR3: CASTRGNQPQHF

length: 15
size: .
V: TRBV10-3
J: TRBJ1-1
D: TRBD1
DNA: TGTGCCATCAGTGAGCGGAACAGGGGGAAGGGTGAAGCTTTCTTT
CDR3: CAISERNRGKGEAFF

length: 16
size: .
V: TRBV5-1
J: TRBJ1-4
D: TRBD1
DNA: TGCGCCAGCAGCCCCTGGACAGGGGGCCTTAATGAAAAACTGTTTTTT
CDR3: CASSPWTGGLNEKLFF

length: 15
size: .
V: TRBV10-1
J: TRBJ2-1
D: .
DNA: TGCGCCAGCAGTGCAGGGGTCGGGAGGTACAATGAGCAGTTCTTC
CDR3: CASSAGVGRYNEQFF

length: 12
size: .
V: TRBV19
J: TRBJ2-2
D: .
DNA: TGTGCCAGTCGCCGGGGCACCGGGGAGCTGTTTTTT
CDR3: CASRRGTGELFF

length: 20
size: .
V: TRBV9
J: TRBJ2-7
D: TRBD1
DNA: TGTGCCAGCAGCGTAATACTCCGGGACAGGAGGAGGTGGCGCTCCTACGAGCAGTACTTC
CDR3: CASSVILRDRRRWRSYEQYF

length: 15
size: .
V: TRBV2
J: TRBJ2-7
D: TRBD1
DNA: TGTGCCAGCAGTGCAGAGACAGGGGGTACGAAGGAGCAGTACTTC
CDR3: CASSAETGGTKEQYF

length: 15
size: .
V: TRBV25-1
J: TRBJ2-7
D: TRBD1
DNA: TGTGCCAGCAGTGCCCCCGGGACAGGGGGCCACGAGCAGTACTTC
CDR3: CASSAPGTGGHEQYF

length: 15
size: once
V: TRBV7-3
J: TRBJ2-7
D: TRBD2
DNA: TGTGCCAGCAGCATCGGGACTAGCGCCGTCTACGAGCAGTACTTC
CDR3: CASSIGTSAVYEQYF

length: 13
size: .
V: TRBV5-1
J: TRBJ1-1
D: TRBD1
DNA: TGCGCCAGCAGCCCAGGACAGGGGCCTGAAGCTTTCTTT
CDR3: CASSPGQGPEAFF

length: 15
size: .
V: TRBV19
J: TRBJ1-1
D: .
DNA: TGTGCCAGTAGGCCGGAGGGCAGGGTCAACACTGAAGCTTTCTTT
CDR3: CASRPEGRVNTEAFF

length: 12
size: once
V: TRBV2
J: TRBJ1-6
D: TRBD1
DNA: TGTGCCAGTTCCACAGGGGGTTCACCCCTCCACTTT
CDR3: CASSTGGSPLHF

length: 17
size: .
V: TRBV6-1
J: TRBJ2-3
D: TRBD2
DNA: TGTGCCAGCAGTGAAGCGCCGACGACTAGCGTCCCAGATACGCAGTATTTT
CDR3: CASSEAPTTSVPDTQYF

length: 15
size: .
V: TRBV7-3
J: TRBJ2-7
D: TRBD1
DNA: TGTGCCAGCAGCGCCCAACCGGGACAGGGGTACGAGCAGTACTTC
CDR3: CASSAQPGQGYEQYF

length: 14
size: .
V: TRBV4-3
J: TRBJ1-4
D: .
DNA: TGCGCCAGCAGCCAAGGCGGGTCGGGGGAAAAACTGTTTTTT
CDR3: CASSQGGSGEKLFF

length: 16
size: .
V: TRBV18
J: TRBJ1-3
D: .
DNA: TGTGCCAGCTCACTTAACAGGGTTTCTACTGGAAACACCATATATTTT
CDR3: CASSLNRVSTGNTIYF

length: 15
size: .
V: TRBV5-1
J: TRBJ2-7
D: TRBD1
DNA: TGCGCCAGCAGCTTGGCCCCCGGACAGGGCTACGAGCAGTACTTC
CDR3: CASSLAPGQGYEQYF

length: 18
size: few
V: TRBV28
J: TRBJ2-3
D: TRBD1
DNA: TGTGCCAGCAGGCCAGGGACAGGGTCAAGGCCTAGCACAGATACGCAGTATTTT
CDR3: CASRPGTGSRPSTDTQYF

length: 13
size: .
V: TRBV27
J: TRBJ2-2
D: TRBD1
DNA: TGTGCCAGCAGCCGGGACAGGGGGTTCGAGCTGTTTTTT
CDR3: CASSRDRGFELFF

length: 14
size: .
V: TRBV9
J: TRBJ2-2
D: .
DNA: TGTGCCAGCAGCGAGGCAGGGCGGACCGGGGAGCTGTTTTTT
CDR3: CASSEAGRTGELFF

length: 15
size: .
V: TRBV4-2
J: TRBJ1-2
D: .
DNA: TGTGCCAGCAGCCAAGTAGGGGCCCGAGGCTATGGCTACACCTTC
CDR3: CASSQVGARGYGYTF

length: 15
size: .
V: TRBV7-8
J: TRBJ2-3
D: .
DNA: TGTGCCAGCAGCTTAGCACGGGTGCCTGGTGATACGCAGTATTTT
CDR3: CASSLARVPGDTQYF

length: 16
size: .
V: TRBV27
J: TRBJ2-7
D: .
DNA: TGTGCCAGCACCCTAAGGGGCCCGCGGGGTTCCTACGAGCAGTACTTC
CDR3: CASTLRGPRGSYEQYF

length: 16
size: .
V: TRBV11-2
J: TRBJ1-3
D: .
DNA: TGTGCCAGCACCTCCCCCAGGGGACCCTCTGGAAACACCATATATTTT
CDR3: CASTSPRGPSGNTIYF

length: 16
size: .
V: TRBV9
J: TRBJ1-4
D: .
DNA: TGTGCCAGCAGCGTCGCCGAGGGGGCAACTAATGAAAAACTGTTTTTT
CDR3: CASSVAEGATNEKLFF

length: 17
size: .
V: TRBV2
J: TRBJ2-1
D: TRBD1
DNA: TGTGCCAGCAGTGGCCCCATTCCGGGACAGGGCTACAATGAGCAGTTCTTC
CDR3: CASSGPIPGQGYNEQFF

length: 19
size: .
V: TRBV4-1
J: TRBJ2-1
D: TRBD2
DNA: TGCGCCAGCAGCCAAGATCTCACGAGCGGGATTAGCTCCTACAATGAGCAGTTCTTC
CDR3: CASSQDLTSGISSYNEQFF

length: 15
size: .
V: TRBV28
J: TRBJ1-4
D: TRBD1
DNA: TGTGCCAGCAGTTTGGCGGGACAGGGTACCGAAAAACTGTTTTTT
CDR3: CASSLAGQGTEKLFF

length: 15
size: few
V: TRBV19
J: TRBJ1-2
D: .
DNA: TGTGCCAGTAGTCAACGGACAGTCCCTAACTATGGCTACACCTTC
CDR3: CASSQRTVPNYGYTF

length: 13
size: .
V: TRBV5-1
J: TRBJ1-5
D: .
DNA: TGCGCCGGCAGCTTAACAGTTGATCAGCCCCAGCATTTT
CDR3: CAGSLTVDQPQHF

length: 15
size: .
V: TRBV7-3
J: TRBJ1-2
D: .
DNA: TGTGCCAGCAGCTTATTCCAGGCGACCAACTATGGCTACACCTTC
CDR3: CASSLFQATNYGYTF

length: 13
size: .
V: TRBV4-2
J: TRBJ2-7
D: .
DNA: TGTGCCAGCAGCCAAGAAGGGACAACCGAGCAGTACTTC
CDR3: CASSQEGTTEQYF

length: 15
size: .
V: TRBV5-1
J: TRBJ1-1
D: .
DNA: TGCGCCAGCAGGAAAGACCCCGGGGGGAACACTGAAGCTTTCTTT
CDR3: CASRKDPGGNTEAFF

length: 12
size: .
V: TRBV19
J: TRBJ2-2
D: .
DNA: TGTGCCAGTAGGCGGTCCACCGGGGAGCTGTTTTTT
CDR3: CASRRSTGELFF

length: 16
size: .
V: TRBV7-2
J: TRBJ2-2
D: TRBD2
DNA: TGTGCCAGCAGCCGCACTAGCGGGAGGGCCGACGGGGAGCTGTTTTTT
CDR3: CASSRTSGRADGELFF

length: 16
size: .
V: TRBV13
J: TRBJ1-3
D: .
DNA: TGTGCCAGCAGCTTAGAAGGGGGACGGTCAGGAAACACCATATATTTT
CDR3: CASSLEGGRSGNTIYF

length: 16
size: .
V: TRBV7-3
J: TRBJ1-1
D: .
DNA: TGTGCCAGCAGCTTAGGGTCGACAGGTCCCTCGACTGAAGCTTTCTTT
CDR3: CASSLGSTGPSTEAFF

length: 13
size: .
V: TRBV27
J: TRBJ2-7
D: .
DNA: TGTGCCAGCAGTCGGGGAAGAGGGTACGAGCAGTACTTC
CDR3: CASSRGRGYEQYF